This TCR beta chain was identified during a study of blood T cell repertoires in COVID-19. Authors' data handling: Amplification from reference gene primers served as the basis for estimated nucleated cell counts. Assay used: immunoSEQ multiplex PCR; TCRdb lists only in-frame clones, some missing. V and J calls plus clone size are reproduced from that table; the DNA served to infer D and trimming. The table records 65,000 or so clones, roughly nine tenths of them present only once. This CDR3 contains 15 residues. V shed 9 bases, J shed 1 base, and the junction held 7 bases outside the gene matches. Germline CDR1 KGHDR, CDR2 SFDVKD.

The sequencing input was peripheral blood. The genes are TRBV24-1 and TRBJ2-2, with TRBD1 identical over 7 bases. The receptor's source is a man aged 55-75 years with acute or convalescent COVID-19. Written as DNA, the CDR3 is TGTGCCACCTCCCCCGGGACAGAGAACACCGGGGAGCTGTTTTTT. The encoded protein is CATSPGTENTGELFF.